Given below is one T cell receptor (beta chain) in context. Its binding antigen is unknown. Base qualities are not recorded, but no much larger clone differs from it by a single base. The entire amount of isolated RNA was reverse transcribed using the High Capacity cDNA Reverse Transcription Kit, so the sequenced TCRB transcripts were expressed ones. Naive, central memory and regulatory T cell samples underwent deep immunoSEQ sequencing, averaging approximately 3.5 million total reads per sample. After sorted cells were lysed in RLT buffer, RNA was extracted with DNase-treated RNeasy Micro or Mini kits, with the choice depending on cell number. To prevent cross-contamination, each cell subset was processed individually, whereas patient and healthy donor samples were processed jointly. Using the immunoSEQ multiplex PCR, TCRB sequences were amplified from cDNA into 87-bp fragments spanning the CDR3 region. The amplicons were sequenced using the Illumina HiSeq platform. The study's own analysis went as follows. Synthetic template baselines were used to correct PCR bias computationally, reads within Hamming distance 2 were collapsed together, and singletons that could not be merged were discarded. Reads were aligned to IMGT to assign V, D and J genes, CDR3 length, and insertions or deletions at six rearrangement sites. Within each subset, clonotype counts were normalized to the number of sorted cells before true diversity and Gini coefficients were calculated with the tcR R package. The overlap coefficient, calculated on TCRB nucleotide sequences, was used to measure repertoire sharing. As a proxy for the pre-selection repertoire, out-of-frame TCRB sequences from naive cells were analyzed. The immuneACCESS repertoire file appears here via TCRdb, limited to in-frame rearrangements. These files lack a portion of the clones; in checked studies, under half of the deficit traces to unresolved V genes, and the cause of the others is not known. D and trimming come from the DNA, and the V and J calls and clone size come from that table. In all, the sample holds approximately 340,000 clones, and about 14% of those were seen once. Approximately 0.02% of the sample belongs to the ten largest clones.

A single peripheral blood draw of 95 to 150 mL on average was collected from each donor into heparinised tubes. A BD FACSAria II was used to sort naive, central memory, regulatory and stem cell-like memory CD4+ T cells with a panel that included CD45RO, CCR7, CD25, CD127, CD95 and CD27. A purity above 95% was achieved for all sorted populations. Right away, PBMCs were isolated by Lymphoprep density gradient centrifugation and were stained directly, with no culture step. So that batch effects would be minimized, each experiment stained and sorted samples in pairs, pairing one healthy donor with one patient. This sample was taken from a study of beta chain features in type 1 diabetes (dated by TCRdb to 2016 to 2019). For the study in its entirety: Patients and healthy donors did not differ in mean age, gender distribution, total cell number or subset yield. Naive and central memory subsets were obtained from all 30 or so donors, but regulatory and stem cell-like memory subsets were isolated from only 8 patients and about eight healthy donors. The study compared TCRB repertoires of sorted circulating CD4+ T cell subsets between recently diagnosed type 1 diabetes patients and matched healthy donors. A total of 100 million to 140 million sorted cells were examined across all samples, and the number of cells per subset was strongly correlated with RNA yield. The paper as a whole reports these results and caveats: Shorter templates might have been favored by PCR, but patient and control samples were amplified and corrected together, so both groups would have been affected equally by any skew. At VDJ recombination sites, patients with type 1 diabetes made fewer insertions and deleted more nucleotides, a pattern implying thymic rearrangement abnormalities. Because small numbers of individuals were included in the HLA sub-analyses, any influence of HLA type on TCRB rearrangement was left unresolved. Type 1 diabetes patients showed a moderate but significant shortening of TCRB CDR3 length in all four CD4+ subsets. The naive, central memory and regulatory TCRB repertoires appeared to resemble one another more closely among patients than among healthy donors. Because cDNA was sequenced instead of genomic DNA, activated cells with high expression could be over-represented, although the groups did not differ in activation or CD3 levels.

This TCR came from a woman younger than 35 in good health. The source material was naive CD4+ T cells from blood. Sample cell subset or site, as interpreted from the label and publication: true naive CD4+ T cells.

CDR3 sequence: CASSSLAGLYNEQFF. The sequenced DNA is TGTGCCAGCTCATCACTAGCGGGACTTTACAATGAGCAGTTCTTC. Recombination connected TRBV2 to TRBJ2-1, and TRBD2 matches 10 of the central bases. Trimming takes 8 bases off V and 4 bases off J; junction bases not matched to a gene: 8. Reading the germline V gene gives CDR1 SNHLY and CDR2 FYNNEI. The CDR3 covers 15 residues, taking in both the cysteine and the phenylalanine. Only the CDR3 part of the read is kept: 45 bases, read in frame from the first base.